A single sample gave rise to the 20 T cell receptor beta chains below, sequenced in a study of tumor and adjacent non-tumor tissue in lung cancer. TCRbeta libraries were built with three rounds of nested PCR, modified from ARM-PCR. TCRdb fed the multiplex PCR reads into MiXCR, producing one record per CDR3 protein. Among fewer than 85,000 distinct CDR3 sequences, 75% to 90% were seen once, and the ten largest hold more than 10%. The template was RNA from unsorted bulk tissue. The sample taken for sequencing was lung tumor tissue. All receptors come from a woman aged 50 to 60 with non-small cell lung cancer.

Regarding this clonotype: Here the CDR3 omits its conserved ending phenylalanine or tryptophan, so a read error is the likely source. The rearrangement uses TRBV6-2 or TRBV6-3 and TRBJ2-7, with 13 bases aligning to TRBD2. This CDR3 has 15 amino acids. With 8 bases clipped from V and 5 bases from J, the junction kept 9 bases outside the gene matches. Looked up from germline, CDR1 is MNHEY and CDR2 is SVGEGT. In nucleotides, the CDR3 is TGTGCCAGCGGCCGCCTACTAGCGGGAGGGGACGAGCAGTACCTC. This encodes CASGRLLAGGDEQYL.

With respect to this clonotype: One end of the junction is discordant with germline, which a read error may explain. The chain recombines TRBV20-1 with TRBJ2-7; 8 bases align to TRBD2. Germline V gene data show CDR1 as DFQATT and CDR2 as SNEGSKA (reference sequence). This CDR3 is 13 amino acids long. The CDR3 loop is CCAHTSGPYEQYF. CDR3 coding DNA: TGCTGTGCTCATACTAGCGGCCCCTACGAACAGTACTTC.

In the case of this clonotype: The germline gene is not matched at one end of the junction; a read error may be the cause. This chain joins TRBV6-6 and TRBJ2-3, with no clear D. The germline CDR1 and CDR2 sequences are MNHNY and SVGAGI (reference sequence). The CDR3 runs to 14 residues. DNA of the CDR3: TGTACCAGCAGTTTCCAGTCTTTCACAGATGCGCAGTATTTT. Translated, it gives CTSSFQSFTDAQYF.

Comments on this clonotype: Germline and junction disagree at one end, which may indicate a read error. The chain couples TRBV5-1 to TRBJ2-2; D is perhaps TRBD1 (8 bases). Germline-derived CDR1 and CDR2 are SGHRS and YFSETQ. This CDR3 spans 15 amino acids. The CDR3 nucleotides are TGCACCAGCAGGGAGGGACAGGCGAACACCAGGGAGCTGTTTTTT. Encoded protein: CTSREGQANTRELFF. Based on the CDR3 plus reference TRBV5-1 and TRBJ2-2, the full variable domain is KAGVTQTPRYLIKTRGQQVTLSCSPISGHRSVSWYQQTPGQGLQFLFEYFSETQRNKGNFPGRFSGRQFSNSRSEMNVSTLELGDSALYLCTSREGQANTRELFFGEGSRLTVL.

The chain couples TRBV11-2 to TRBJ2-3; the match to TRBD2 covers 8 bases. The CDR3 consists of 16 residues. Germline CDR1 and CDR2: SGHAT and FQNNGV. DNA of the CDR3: TGTATCAGCAGCTTACGGGCGGGAGGCTTCACAGATACGCAGTATTTT. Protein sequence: CISSLRAGGFTDTQYF.

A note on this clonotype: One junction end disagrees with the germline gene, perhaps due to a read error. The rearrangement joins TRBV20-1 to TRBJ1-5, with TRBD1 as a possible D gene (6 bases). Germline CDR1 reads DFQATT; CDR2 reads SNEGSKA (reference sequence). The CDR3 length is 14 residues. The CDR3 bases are TGCCGTGCTCAAAGACCCCAGGGGAATCAGCCCCATCATTTT. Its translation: CRAQRPQGNQPHHF.

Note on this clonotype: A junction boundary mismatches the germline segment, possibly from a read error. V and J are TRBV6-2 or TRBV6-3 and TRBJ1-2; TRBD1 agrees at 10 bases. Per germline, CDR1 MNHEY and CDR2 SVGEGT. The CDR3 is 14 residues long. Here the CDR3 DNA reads TGTACCAGCAGTACCGGGACAGGGGTGAGCGACTACACCTTC. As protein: CTSSTGTGVSDYTF.

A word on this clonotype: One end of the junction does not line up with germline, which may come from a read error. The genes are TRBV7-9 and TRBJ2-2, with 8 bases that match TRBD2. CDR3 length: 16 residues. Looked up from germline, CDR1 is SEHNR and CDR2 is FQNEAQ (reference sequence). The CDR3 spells CVSSLGRALNTGELFF. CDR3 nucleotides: TGTGTCAGCAGCCTCGGGAGGGCCTTGAACACCGGGGAGCTGTTTTTC.

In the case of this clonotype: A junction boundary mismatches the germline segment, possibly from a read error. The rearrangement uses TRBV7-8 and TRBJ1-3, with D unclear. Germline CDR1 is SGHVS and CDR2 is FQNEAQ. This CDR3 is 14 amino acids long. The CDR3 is CASRGGYPGNNIYF. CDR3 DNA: TGTGCCAGCCGCGGAGGCTACCCAGGAAACAACATATATTTT.

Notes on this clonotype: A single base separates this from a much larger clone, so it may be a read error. The CDR3 here is CDSSFQAANYGYTF. The CDR3 region has the DNA TGCGACAGCAGCTTCCAGGCCGCTAACTATGGCTACACCTTC. V is TRBV5-1 and J is TRBJ1-2; no clear D. Per germline, CDR1 SGHRS and CDR2 YFSETQ. The CDR3 is 14 residues long.

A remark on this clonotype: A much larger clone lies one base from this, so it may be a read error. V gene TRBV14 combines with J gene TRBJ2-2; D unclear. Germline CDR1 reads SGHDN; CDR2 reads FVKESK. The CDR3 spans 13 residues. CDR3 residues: CANSQEYPGELFF. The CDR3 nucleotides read TGTGCCAACAGCCAAGAATATCCCGGGGAGCTGTTTTTT.

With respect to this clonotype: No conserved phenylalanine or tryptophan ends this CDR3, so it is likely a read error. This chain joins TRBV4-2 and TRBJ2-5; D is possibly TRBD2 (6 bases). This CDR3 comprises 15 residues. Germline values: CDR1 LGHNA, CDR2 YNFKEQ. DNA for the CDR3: TGTGCCGGCAGCCAAGTTTACGGGAGAGGGGAGACCCAGTACTCC. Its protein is CAGSQVYGRGETQYS.

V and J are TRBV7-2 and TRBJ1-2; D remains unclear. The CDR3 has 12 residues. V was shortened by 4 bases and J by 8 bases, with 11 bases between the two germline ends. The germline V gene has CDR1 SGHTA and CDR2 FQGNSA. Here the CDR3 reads CASSSTGDGYTF. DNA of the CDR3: TGTGCCAGCAGCTCGACGGGAGACGGCTACACCTTC.

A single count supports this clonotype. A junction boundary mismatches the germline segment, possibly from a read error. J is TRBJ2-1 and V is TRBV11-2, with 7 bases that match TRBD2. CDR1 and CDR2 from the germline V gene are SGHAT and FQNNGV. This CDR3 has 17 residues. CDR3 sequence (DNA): TGTGCCAGTACCCTAGATGGCGGGGGAAGCTCCTACAATGAACAGTTCTTC. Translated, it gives CASTLDGGGSSYNEQFF.

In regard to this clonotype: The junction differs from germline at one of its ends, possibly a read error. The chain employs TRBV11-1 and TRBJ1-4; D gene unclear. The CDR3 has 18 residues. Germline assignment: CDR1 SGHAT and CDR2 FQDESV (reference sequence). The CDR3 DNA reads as TGTACCAGCAGCTTAGAAGGTGGAGAGGAGAAGGGTAATGAAAAACTGTTCTTT. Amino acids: CTSSLEGGEEKGNEKLFF.

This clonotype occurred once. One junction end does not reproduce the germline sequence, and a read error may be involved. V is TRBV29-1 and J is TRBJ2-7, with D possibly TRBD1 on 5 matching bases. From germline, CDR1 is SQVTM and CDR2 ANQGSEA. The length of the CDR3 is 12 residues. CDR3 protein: CSVSDRAYDQYF. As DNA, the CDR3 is TGCAGCGTTTCTGACAGAGCCTACGATCAGTACTTC.

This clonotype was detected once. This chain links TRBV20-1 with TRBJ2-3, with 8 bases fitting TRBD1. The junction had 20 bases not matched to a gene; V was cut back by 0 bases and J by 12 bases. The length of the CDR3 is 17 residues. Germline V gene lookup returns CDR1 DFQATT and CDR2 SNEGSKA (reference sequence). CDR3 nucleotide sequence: TGCAGTGCTAGAGATAGGACAGGGATTGATGGTACAGATGCACAGTATTTT. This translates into CSARDRTGIDGTDAQYF.

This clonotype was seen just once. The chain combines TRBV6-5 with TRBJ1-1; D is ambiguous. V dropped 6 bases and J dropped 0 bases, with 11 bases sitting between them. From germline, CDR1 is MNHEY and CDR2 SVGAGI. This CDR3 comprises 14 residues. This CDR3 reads CASSTHALNTEAFF. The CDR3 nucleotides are TGTGCCAGCAGCACACACGCATTGAACACTGAAGCTTTCTTT.

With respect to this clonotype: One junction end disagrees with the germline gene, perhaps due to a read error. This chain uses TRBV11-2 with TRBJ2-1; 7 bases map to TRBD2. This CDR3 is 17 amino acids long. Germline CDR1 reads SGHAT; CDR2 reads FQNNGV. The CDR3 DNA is TGTGCCATCACCCCAAAGGGCGGGGGAAGCTCCTACAATGAGCAGCTCTTC. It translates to CAITPKGGGSSYNEQLF.

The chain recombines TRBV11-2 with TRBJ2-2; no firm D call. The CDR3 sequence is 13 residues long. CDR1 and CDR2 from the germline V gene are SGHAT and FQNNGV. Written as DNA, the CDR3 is TGTTCCAACAGCTTCGTTATGTTCGGGGAGCTGTTTTTT. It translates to CSNSFVMFGELFF.